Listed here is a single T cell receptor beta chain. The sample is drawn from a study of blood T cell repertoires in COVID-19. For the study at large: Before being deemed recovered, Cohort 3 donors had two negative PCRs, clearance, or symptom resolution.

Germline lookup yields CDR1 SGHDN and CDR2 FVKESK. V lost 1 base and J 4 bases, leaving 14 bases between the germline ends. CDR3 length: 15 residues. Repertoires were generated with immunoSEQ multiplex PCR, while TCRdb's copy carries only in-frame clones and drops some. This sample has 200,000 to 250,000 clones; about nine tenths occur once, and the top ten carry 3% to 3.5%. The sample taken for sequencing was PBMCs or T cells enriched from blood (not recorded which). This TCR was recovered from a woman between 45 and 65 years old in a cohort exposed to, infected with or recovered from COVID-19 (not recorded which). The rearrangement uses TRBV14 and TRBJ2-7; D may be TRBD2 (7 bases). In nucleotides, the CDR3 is TGTGCCAGCAGCCAAGGCTGGACAGCGGGGTACGAGCAGTACTTC. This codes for CASSQGWTAGYEQYF.